What follows is one T cell receptor (beta chain) and its context. The source of the sample is a study of blood T cell repertoires in COVID-19. The overall study: Italy, Spain and the United States were the sources of the convalescent and acute COVID-19 samples. From T cells, B-cell-depleted T cells, or PBMCs came the material, which was cDNA or gDNA.

In the original processing: Quantification of nucleated cells was approximated via reference gene primer amplification. Sequencing used immunoSEQ multiplex PCR; TCRdb keeps in-frame clones, though not all of them. V and J calls and clone size are copied from that table; D and trimming were computed from the DNA. The sample holds 200,000 to 250,000 clones, approximately 85% seen once. Seattle cases were enrolled at active infection and followed longitudinally. Sequenced material: peripheral blood. The TCR comes from a woman aged 70-85 years with COVID-19, enrolled during active disease.

The CDR3 DNA is TGCGCCAGCAGCCATCCCGGGACAGGGGATACTGAAGCTTTCTTT. As protein: CASSHPGTGDTEAFF. This chain links TRBV4-1 with TRBJ1-1; TRBD1 matches at 10 bases. J lost 5 bases, V lost 3 bases, and 6 bases had no gene match. Germline CDR1 and CDR2: MGHRA and YSYEKL. The CDR3 runs to 15 residues.